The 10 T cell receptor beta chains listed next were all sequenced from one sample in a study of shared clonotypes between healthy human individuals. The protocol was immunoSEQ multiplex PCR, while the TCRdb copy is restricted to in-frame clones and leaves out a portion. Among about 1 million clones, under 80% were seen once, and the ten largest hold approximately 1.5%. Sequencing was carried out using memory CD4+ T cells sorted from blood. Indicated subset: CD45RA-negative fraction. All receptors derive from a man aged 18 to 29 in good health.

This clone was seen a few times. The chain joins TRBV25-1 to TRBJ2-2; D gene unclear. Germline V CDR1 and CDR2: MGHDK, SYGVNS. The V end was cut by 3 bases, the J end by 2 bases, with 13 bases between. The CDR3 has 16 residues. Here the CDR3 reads CASSDPGRSNTGELFF. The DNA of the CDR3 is TGTGCCAGCAGTGATCCCGGCAGATCAAACACCGGGGAGCTGTTTTTT. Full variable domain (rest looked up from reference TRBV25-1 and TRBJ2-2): EADIYQTPRYLVIGTGKKITLECSQTMGHDKMYWYQQDPGMELHLIHYSYGVNSTEKGDLSSESTVSRIRTEHFPLTLESARPSHTSQYLCASSDPGRSNTGELFFGEGSRLTVL.

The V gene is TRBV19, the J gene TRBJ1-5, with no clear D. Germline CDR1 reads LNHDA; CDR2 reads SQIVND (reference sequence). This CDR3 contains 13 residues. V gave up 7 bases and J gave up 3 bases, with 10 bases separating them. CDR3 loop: CASNDNINQPQHF. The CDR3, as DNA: TGTGCCAGTAATGACAACATCAATCAGCCCCAGCATTTT.

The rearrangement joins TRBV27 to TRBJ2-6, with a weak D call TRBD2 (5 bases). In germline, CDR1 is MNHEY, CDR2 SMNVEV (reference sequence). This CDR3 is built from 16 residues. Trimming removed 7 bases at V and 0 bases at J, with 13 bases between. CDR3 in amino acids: CASKIVGNSGANVLTF. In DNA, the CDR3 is TGTGCCAGCAAGATTGTCGGGAACTCTGGGGCCAACGTCCTGACTTTC.

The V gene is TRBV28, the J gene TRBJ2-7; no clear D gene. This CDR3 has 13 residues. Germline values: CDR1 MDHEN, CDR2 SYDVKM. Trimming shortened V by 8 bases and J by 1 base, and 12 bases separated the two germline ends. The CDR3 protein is CASSVGGSYEQYF. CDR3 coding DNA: TGTGCCAGCTCAGTGGGCGGTTCCTACGAGCAGTACTTC.

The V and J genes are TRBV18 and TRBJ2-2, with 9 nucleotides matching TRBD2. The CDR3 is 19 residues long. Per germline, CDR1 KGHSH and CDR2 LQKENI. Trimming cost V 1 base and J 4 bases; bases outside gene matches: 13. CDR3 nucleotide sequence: TGTGCCAGCTCACCACTGGGGCTAGCGGGACCCGAGGGCACCGGGGAGCTGTTTTTT. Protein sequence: CASSPLGLAGPEGTGELFF.

The CDR3 is CASSPRRGGSTYEQYF. For the CDR3, the DNA is TGTGCCAGCAGCCCTCGTCGCGGGGGGTCTACCTACGAGCAGTACTTC. The genes are TRBV7-8 and TRBJ2-7; 8 nucleotides align to TRBD2. This CDR3 is built from 16 residues. Germline-derived CDR1 and CDR2 are SGHVS and FQNEAQ. V gave up 5 bases and J gave up 2 bases; unmatched junction bases: 11.

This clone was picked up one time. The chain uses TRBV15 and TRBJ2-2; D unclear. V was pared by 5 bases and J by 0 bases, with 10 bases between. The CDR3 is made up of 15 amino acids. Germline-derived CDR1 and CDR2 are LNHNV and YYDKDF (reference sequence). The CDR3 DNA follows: TGTGCCACCAGCGGTGGGGATTCGAACACCGGGGAGCTGTTTTTT. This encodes CATSGGDSNTGELFF.

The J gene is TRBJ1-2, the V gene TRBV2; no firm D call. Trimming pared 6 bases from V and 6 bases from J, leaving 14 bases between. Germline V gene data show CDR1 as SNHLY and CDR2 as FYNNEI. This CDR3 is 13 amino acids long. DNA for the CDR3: TGTGCCAGCAGGAGGGAGAGCGGAGATGGCTACACCTTC. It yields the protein CASRRESGDGYTF.

The CDR3 is CASRKDTGELFF. The CDR3 bases are TGTGCCAGCAGGAAGGACACCGGGGAGCTGTTTTTT. The chain employs TRBV6-1 and TRBJ2-2; D is ambiguous. This CDR3 has 12 amino acids. Germline CDR1 is MNHNS and CDR2 is SASEGT. The ends were cut back, 6 bases at V and 3 bases at J, with 5 bases in the middle.

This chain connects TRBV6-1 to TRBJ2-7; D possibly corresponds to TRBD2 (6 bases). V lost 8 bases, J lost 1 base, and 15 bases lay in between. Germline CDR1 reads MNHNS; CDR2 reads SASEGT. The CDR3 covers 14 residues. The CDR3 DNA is TGTGCCAGCTCCCTTGGCGGGACGTCCTACGAGCAGTACTTC. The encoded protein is CASSLGGTSYEQYF.